A single sample gave rise to the 22 T cell receptor beta chains below, sequenced in a study of cytomegalovirus exposure and HLA in healthy donors. 13 Jbeta primers and 60 Vbeta primers were used for the PCR. Clones were sequenced by immunoSEQ multiplex PCR, and TCRdb holds only the in-frame ones, with some missing. The data show roughly 80,000 clones, with 65% to 85% seen just once and roughly 2.4% held by the top ten. Sequencing input: PBMCs. Source of these receptors: a woman aged 50 to 65 in good health and CMV-seronegative.

The V gene is TRBV7-2, the J gene TRBJ1-6; 9 bases align to TRBD1. V shed 3 bases and J 5 bases; nucleotides not matched to a gene: 2. Germline CDR1 SGHTA, CDR2 FQGNSA. CDR3 size: 15 residues. This CDR3 reads CASSFRTGDNSPLHF. The CDR3 bases are TGTGCCAGCAGCTTCCGGACAGGGGATAATTCACCCCTCCACTTT.

The rearrangement links TRBV4-1 to TRBJ2-3, with 8 bases lining up with TRBD2. From germline, CDR1 is MGHRA and CDR2 YSYEKL. V was clipped by 4 bases and J by 3 bases; unmatched bases: 6. The CDR3 covers 15 residues. The CDR3 sequence: CASSRGLAGTDTQYF. CDR3 coding DNA: TGCGCCAGCAGCCGCGGACTAGCCGGGACAGATACGCAGTATTTT.

This rearrangement joins TRBV5-4 to TRBJ2-5; D call uncertain. Between the trimmed V and J ends, which lost 3 bases and 1 base, there was a span of 10 bases. This CDR3 comprises 14 residues. CDR1 is SGHNT and CDR2 is YYREEE in the germline V gene (reference sequence). CDR3 in amino acids: CASSSLSPQETQYF. CDR3 bases: TGTGCCAGCAGCTCCTTGAGCCCCCAAGAGACCCAGTACTTC.

This clone was seen once. The CDR3 region has the DNA TGCGCCAGCAGTCCGTTGGGGACTAGCGGGAGAGCTTCCTACGAGCAGTACTTC. It encodes CASSPLGTSGRASYEQYF. The rearrangement links TRBV10-1 to TRBJ2-7; 14 bases fit TRBD2. The CDR3 is 18 amino acids. The V gene's germline CDR1 is WNHNN and CDR2 SYGVQD (reference sequence). Trimming took 5 bases from V and 1 from J; bases not matched to a gene: 10.

The chain carries TRBV9 and TRBJ1-2; the D gene is possibly TRBD1 (6 bases). Between the trimmed V and J ends, which lost 2 bases and 8 bases, there was a span of 16 bases. This CDR3 has 14 amino acids. Per germline, CDR1 SGDLS and CDR2 YYNGEE. This CDR3 reads CASSVSDRPEGYTF. The CDR3 nucleotides read TGTGCCAGCAGCGTCTCCGACAGGCCCGAAGGCTACACCTTC.

In this sample, this clone turned up a few times. The gene calls are TRBV30 and TRBJ1-5; 8 bases are shared with TRBD1. CDR1 and CDR2 (germline): GTSNPN, SVGIG (reference sequence). V was pared by 2 bases and J by 0 bases, with 3 bases of the junction left unmatched. There are 15 residues in the CDR3. The CDR3 sequence is CAWSIGQGSNQPQHF. For the CDR3, the DNA is TGTGCCTGGAGTATTGGACAGGGTAGCAATCAGCCCCAGCATTTT.

V usage is TRBV28 and J usage is TRBJ2-7, with D uncertain. Trimming stripped 6 bases from V and 3 bases from J, with 9 bases between. Germline loops: CDR1 MDHEN, CDR2 SYDVKM. The CDR3 is 12 residues long. In nucleotides, the CDR3 is TGTGCCAGCAGCCGAAGCCGCTACGAGCAGTACTTC. Protein sequence: CASSRSRYEQYF.

The chain uses TRBV6-5 and TRBJ2-1, with 12 bases that match TRBD2. This CDR3 region has 15 residues. V shed 0 bases and J 7 bases; nucleotides not matched to a gene: 1. Germline V CDR1 and CDR2: MNHEY, SVGAGI. The CDR3, as DNA: TGTGCCAGCAGTTACTCGACTAGCGGGAGTAATGAGCAGTTCTTC. Its protein product is CASSYSTSGSNEQFF.

The chain joins TRBV27 to TRBJ2-2, with 11 bases that match TRBD2. The CDR3 extends over 18 amino acids. Germline CDR1 MNHEY, CDR2 SMNVEV (reference sequence). V lost 5 bases and J lost 4; bases outside the gene matches: 12. CDR3 protein: CASSPGTSGVGVTGELFF. CDR3 bases: TGTGCCAGCAGTCCCGGGACTAGCGGAGTGGGGGTCACCGGGGAGCTGTTTTTT.

The chain links TRBV6-5 to TRBJ2-2; 8 bases fit TRBD1. CDR3 size: 14 residues. Trimming took 7 bases from V and 5 from J; bases not matched to a gene: 6. Germline loops: CDR1 MNHEY, CDR2 SVGAGI. The CDR3 is CASIQGAGTGELFF. DNA of the CDR3: TGTGCCAGCATTCAGGGGGCGGGAACCGGGGAGCTGTTTTTT.

The CDR3 DNA follows: TGCGCCAGCAGCCTAGCGGTAAACAATGAGCAGTTCTTC. Translated: CASSLAVNNEQFF. This chain connects TRBV5-1 to TRBJ2-1, with 7 bases that match TRBD2. This CDR3 spans 13 amino acids. Per the germline V gene, CDR1 is SGHRS and CDR2 is YFSETQ. V was pared by 4 bases and J by 5 bases, with 3 bases of the junction left unmatched.

This chain links TRBV7-2 with TRBJ1-5; D uncertain. In germline, CDR1 is SGHTA, CDR2 FQGNSA. CDR3 size: 15 residues. Trimming stripped 1 base from V and 0 bases from J, with 7 bases between. The chain's CDR3 is CASSLGSYSNQPQHF. DNA of the CDR3: TGTGCCAGCAGCTTAGGTTCCTATAGCAATCAGCCCCAGCATTTT.

The V and J genes are TRBV7-6 and TRBJ1-1, with TRBD1 matching over 12 bases. CDR3 length: 15 amino acids. V shed 0 bases and J 6 bases; nucleotides not matched to a gene: 2. Germline-derived CDR1 and CDR2 are SGHVS and FNYEAQ. In DNA, the CDR3 is TGTGCCAGCAGCTTAGCGGGACAGGGGGCAGCTGAAGCTTTCTTT. It encodes CASSLAGQGAAEAFF.

The gene calls are TRBV10-3 and TRBJ1-2, with D possibly being TRBD1 (6 bases). This CDR3 is 15 amino acids long. CDR1 and CDR2 (germline): ENHRY, SYGVKD. Trimming removed 2 bases at V and 7 bases at J, with 17 bases between. The CDR3 DNA reads as TGTGCCATCAGTGAGGCCGAAACCTCAGGGGTTGGCTACACCTTC. Its translation: CAISEAETSGVGYTF.

The chain links TRBV6-5 to TRBJ2-1, with 11 bases fitting TRBD2. In germline, CDR1 is MNHEY, CDR2 SVGAGI. The CDR3 is 15 amino acids. V lost 11 bases to trimming and J lost 0 bases; unmatched junction nucleotides: 6. CDR3 loop: CAGTTSGGSYNEQFF. As DNA, the CDR3 is TGTGCCGGCACCACTAGCGGGGGCTCCTACAATGAGCAGTTCTTC.

The table lists this clone with a few counts. The chain is built from TRBV6-1 and TRBJ2-5; 14 bases agree with TRBD2. This CDR3 spans 15 amino acids. Unmatched junction bases numbered 2, after V lost 4 bases and J lost 4 bases. Germline lookup yields CDR1 MNHNS and CDR2 SASEGT. The CDR3 DNA follows: TGTGCCAGCAGTGGACTAGCGGGGGGGCCAGAGACCCAGTACTTC. It translates to CASSGLAGGPETQYF.

The rearrangement links TRBV7-9 to TRBJ2-7, with 7 bases that match TRBD2. Germline V gene data show CDR1 as SEHNR and CDR2 as FQNEAQ (reference sequence). CDR3 size: 15 residues. Trimming took 4 bases from V and 9 from J; bases not matched to a gene: 15. The CDR3 nucleotides read TGTGCCAGCAGCTCCCCGGGGGGACCCGGGTGGTGGCAGTACTTC. Residues: CASSSPGGPGWWQYF.

The chain is built from TRBV27 and TRBJ1-1, with TRBD1 matching over 7 bases. The CDR3 totals 18 residues. The germline V gene has CDR1 MNHEY and CDR2 SMNVEV (reference sequence). Trimming at V came to 3 bases and at J to 1 base, leaving 14 bases not matched to a gene. The CDR3 nucleotides read TGTGCCAGCAGTTTTTCCCGAGGGGGCATCGCCAAGAACACTGAAGCTTTCTTT. Residues: CASSFSRGGIAKNTEAFF.

The chain recombines TRBV6-6 with TRBJ1-2; possible D gene TRBD1, 5 bases. Germline V CDR1 and CDR2: MNHNY, SVGAGI (reference sequence). The CDR3 runs to 14 residues. Trimming took 8 bases from V and 3 from J, leaving 16 bases between them. The CDR3 sequence is CASGDRQIYYGYTF. CDR3 DNA sequence: TGTGCCAGCGGGGATCGACAGATTTACTATGGCTACACCTTC.

This sequence joins TRBV30 and TRBJ1-1, with D possibly TRBD1 on 5 matching bases. The CDR3 length is 15 residues. Trimming removed 0 bases from V and 5 bases from J, with 16 bases in between. Germline assignment: CDR1 GTSNPN and CDR2 SVGIG (reference sequence). The CDR3 bases are TGTGCCTGGAGTGTAGTGGGGGTGGGAGGGACTGAAGCTTTCTTT. It codes for CAWSVVGVGGTEAFF.

The rearrangement uses TRBV11-2 and TRBJ2-5, with 8 positions matching TRBD2. V was pared by 5 bases and J by 7 bases, with 18 bases of the junction left unmatched. The CDR3 covers 17 residues. The germline V gene has CDR1 SGHAT and CDR2 FQNNGV. CDR3 protein: CASSRGGLADVGRTQYF. CDR3 nucleotide sequence: TGTGCCAGCAGCCGCGGTGGACTAGCAGACGTGGGGAGGACCCAGTACTTC.

The CDR3 here is CASSVGSSGYNEQFF. The CDR3 DNA is TGTGCCAGCAGCGTAGGTAGTAGCGGCTACAATGAGCAGTTCTTC. This chain uses TRBV9 with TRBJ2-1; tentatively, D is TRBD2 (6 bases). The CDR3 runs 15 residues. Germline V gives CDR1 SGDLS, CDR2 YYNGEE. V was trimmed by 0 bases and J by 3 bases, leaving 10 bases between them.